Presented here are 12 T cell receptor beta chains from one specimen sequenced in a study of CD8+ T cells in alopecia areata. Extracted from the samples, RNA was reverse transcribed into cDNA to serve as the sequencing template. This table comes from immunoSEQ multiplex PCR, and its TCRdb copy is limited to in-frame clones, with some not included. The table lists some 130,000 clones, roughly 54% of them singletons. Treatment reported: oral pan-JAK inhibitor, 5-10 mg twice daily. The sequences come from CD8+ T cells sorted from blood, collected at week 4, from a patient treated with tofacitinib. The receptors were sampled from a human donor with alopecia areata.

CDR3 protein: CASKPAGTGTQYF. As DNA, the CDR3 is TGCGCCAGCAAACCAGCGGGGACCGGGACCCAGTACTTC. The chain combines TRBV5-1 with TRBJ2-5; 7 positions agree with TRBD2. The germline V gene encodes CDR1 SGHRS and CDR2 YFSETQ. The CDR3 has 13 amino acids. Losses at the gene ends were 6 bases for V and 7 bases for J; bases not matched to a gene: 9.

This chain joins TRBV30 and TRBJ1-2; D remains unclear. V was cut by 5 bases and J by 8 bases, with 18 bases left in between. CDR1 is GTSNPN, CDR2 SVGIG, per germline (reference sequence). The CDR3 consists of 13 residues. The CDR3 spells CAWCGQVPGGYTF. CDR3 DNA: TGTGCCTGGTGTGGGCAGGTCCCAGGCGGCTACACCTTC.

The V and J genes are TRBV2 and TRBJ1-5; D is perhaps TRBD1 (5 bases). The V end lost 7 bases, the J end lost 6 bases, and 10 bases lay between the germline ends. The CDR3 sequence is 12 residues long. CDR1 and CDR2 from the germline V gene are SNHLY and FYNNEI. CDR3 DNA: TGTGCCAGCAAACGGGGGAGTCAGCCCCAGCATTTT. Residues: CASKRGSQPQHF.

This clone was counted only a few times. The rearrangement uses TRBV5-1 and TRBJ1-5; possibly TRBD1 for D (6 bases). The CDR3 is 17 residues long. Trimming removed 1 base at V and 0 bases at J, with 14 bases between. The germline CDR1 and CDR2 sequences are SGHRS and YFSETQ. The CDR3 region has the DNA TGCGCCAGCAGCTTGAACGGGAGACAGGATAGCAATCAGCCCCAGCATTTT. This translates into CASSLNGRQDSNQPQHF.

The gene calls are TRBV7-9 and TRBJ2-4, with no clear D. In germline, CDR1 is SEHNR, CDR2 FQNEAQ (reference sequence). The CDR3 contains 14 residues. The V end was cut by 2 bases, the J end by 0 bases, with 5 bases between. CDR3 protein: CASSLQLAKNIQYF. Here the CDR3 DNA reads TGTGCCAGCAGCTTACAACTAGCCAAAAACATTCAGTACTTC.

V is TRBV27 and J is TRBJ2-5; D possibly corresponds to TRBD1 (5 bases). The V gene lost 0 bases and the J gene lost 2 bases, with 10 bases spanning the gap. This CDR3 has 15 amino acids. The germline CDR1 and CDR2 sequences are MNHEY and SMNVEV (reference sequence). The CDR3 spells CASSLSPDKQETQYF. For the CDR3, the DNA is TGTGCCAGCAGTTTATCCCCGGACAAACAAGAGACCCAGTACTTC.

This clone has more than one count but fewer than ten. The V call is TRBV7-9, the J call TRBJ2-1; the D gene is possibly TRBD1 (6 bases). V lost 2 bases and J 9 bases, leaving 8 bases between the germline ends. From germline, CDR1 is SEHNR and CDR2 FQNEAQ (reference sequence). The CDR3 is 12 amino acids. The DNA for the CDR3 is TGTGCCAGCAGCTTACAGGGGACTGAGCAGTTCTTC. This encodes CASSLQGTEQFF. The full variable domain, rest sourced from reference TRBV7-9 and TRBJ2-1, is DTGVSQNPRHKITKRGQNVTFRCDPISEHNRLYWYRQTLGQGPEFLTYFQNEAQLEKSRLLSDRFSAERPKGSFSTLEIQRTEQGDSAMYLCASSLQGTEQFFGPGTRLTVL.

The CDR3 DNA follows: TGTGCCTGGAGCCGGGACAGATACAATGAGCAGTTCTTC. Translated: CAWSRDRYNEQFF. The V and J genes are TRBV30 and TRBJ2-1; 7 bases align to TRBD1. The CDR3 has 13 residues. Germline V gene data show CDR1 as GTSNPN and CDR2 as SVGIG (reference sequence). V lost 3 bases to trimming and J lost 4 bases; unmatched junction nucleotides: 3.

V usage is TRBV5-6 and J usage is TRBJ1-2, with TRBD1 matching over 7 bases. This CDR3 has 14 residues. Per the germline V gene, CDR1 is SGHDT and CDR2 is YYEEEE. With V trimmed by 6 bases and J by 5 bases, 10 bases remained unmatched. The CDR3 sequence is CASTPGGQRYGYTF. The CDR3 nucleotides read TGTGCCAGCACCCCGGGGGGACAGAGATATGGCTACACCTTC.

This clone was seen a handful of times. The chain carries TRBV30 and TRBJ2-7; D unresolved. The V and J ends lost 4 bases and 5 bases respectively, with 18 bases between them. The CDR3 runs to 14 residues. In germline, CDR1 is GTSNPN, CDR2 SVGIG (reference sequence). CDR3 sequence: CAWMVAKVGNEQYF. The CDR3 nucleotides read TGTGCCTGGATGGTCGCGAAGGTAGGGAACGAGCAGTACTTC.

The CDR3 here is CASSILLSSPNEKLFF. The CDR3 DNA is TGTGCCAGTAGTATTCTGTTATCCTCTCCTAATGAAAAACTGTTTTTT. V gene TRBV19 combines with J gene TRBJ1-4; D is unresolved. CDR1 is LNHDA and CDR2 is SQIVND in the germline V gene (reference sequence). V lost 3 bases to trimming and J lost 3 bases, with 14 bases between them. This CDR3 contains 16 residues.

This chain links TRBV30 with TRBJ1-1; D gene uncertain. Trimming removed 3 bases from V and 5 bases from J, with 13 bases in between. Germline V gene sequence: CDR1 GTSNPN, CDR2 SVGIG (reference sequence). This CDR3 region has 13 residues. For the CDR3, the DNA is TGTGCCTGGAGCCCCCTCATGGATACTGAAGCTTTCTTT. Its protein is CAWSPLMDTEAFF.